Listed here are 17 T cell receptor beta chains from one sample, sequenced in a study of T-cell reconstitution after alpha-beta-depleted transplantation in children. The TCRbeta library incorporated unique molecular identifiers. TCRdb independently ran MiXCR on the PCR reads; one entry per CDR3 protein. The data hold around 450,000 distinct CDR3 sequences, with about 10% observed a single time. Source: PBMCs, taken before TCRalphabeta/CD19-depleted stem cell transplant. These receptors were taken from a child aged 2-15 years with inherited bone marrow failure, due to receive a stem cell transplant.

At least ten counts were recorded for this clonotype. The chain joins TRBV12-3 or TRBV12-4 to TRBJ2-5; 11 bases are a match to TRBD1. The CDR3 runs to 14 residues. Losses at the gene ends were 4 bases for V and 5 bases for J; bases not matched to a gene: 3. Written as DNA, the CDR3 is TGTGCCAGCAGTTGGGACAGGGGGGACGAGACCCAGTACTTC. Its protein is CASSWDRGDETQYF.

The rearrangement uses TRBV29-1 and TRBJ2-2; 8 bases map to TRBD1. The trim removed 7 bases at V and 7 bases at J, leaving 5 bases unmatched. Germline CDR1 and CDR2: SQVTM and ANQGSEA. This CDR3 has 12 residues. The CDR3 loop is CSAWDRIGELFF. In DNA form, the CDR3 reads TGCAGCGCATGGGACAGGATCGGGGAGCTGTTTTTT.

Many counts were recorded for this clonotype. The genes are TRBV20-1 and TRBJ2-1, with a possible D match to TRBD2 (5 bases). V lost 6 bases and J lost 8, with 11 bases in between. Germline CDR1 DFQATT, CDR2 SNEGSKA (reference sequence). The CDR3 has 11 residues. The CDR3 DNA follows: TGCAGTGCGGAACTAGTCTATGAGCAGTTCTTC. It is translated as CSAELVYEQFF.

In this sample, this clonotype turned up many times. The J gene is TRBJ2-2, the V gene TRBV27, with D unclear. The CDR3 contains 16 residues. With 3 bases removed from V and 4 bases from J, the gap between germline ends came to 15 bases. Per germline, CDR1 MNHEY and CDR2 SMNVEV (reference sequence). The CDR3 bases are TGTGCCAGCAGTTTGGGTCCAGCCCCTATCACCGGGGAGCTGTTTTTT. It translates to CASSLGPAPITGELFF.

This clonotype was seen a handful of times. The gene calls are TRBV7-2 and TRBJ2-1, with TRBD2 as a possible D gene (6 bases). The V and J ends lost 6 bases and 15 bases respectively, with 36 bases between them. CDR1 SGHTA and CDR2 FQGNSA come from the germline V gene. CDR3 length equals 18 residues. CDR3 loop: CASRLTTGVSAGVRAMFF. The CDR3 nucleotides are TGTGCCAGCAGACTAACGACCGGTGTGTCAGCGGGTGTCAGGGCGATGTTCTTC.

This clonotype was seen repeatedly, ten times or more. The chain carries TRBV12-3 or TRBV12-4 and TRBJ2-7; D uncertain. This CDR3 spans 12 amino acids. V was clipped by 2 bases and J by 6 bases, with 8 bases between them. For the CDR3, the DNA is TGTGCCAGCAGTTTAAAATTGGGCGAGCAGTACTTC. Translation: CASSLKLGEQYF.

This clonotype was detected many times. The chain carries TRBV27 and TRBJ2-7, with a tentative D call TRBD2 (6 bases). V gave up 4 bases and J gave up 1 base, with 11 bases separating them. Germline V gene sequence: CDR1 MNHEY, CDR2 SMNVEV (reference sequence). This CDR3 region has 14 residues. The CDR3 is CASSSGLLSYEQYF. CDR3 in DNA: TGTGCCAGCAGTTCGGGACTCCTTTCCTACGAGCAGTACTTC.

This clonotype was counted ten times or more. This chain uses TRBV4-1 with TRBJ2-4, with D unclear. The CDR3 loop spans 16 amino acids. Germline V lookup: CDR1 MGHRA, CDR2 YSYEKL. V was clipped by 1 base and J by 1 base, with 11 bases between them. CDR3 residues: CASSQVSPLAKNIQYF. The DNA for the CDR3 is TGCGCCAGCAGCCAAGTGAGCCCACTCGCCAAAAACATTCAGTACTTC.

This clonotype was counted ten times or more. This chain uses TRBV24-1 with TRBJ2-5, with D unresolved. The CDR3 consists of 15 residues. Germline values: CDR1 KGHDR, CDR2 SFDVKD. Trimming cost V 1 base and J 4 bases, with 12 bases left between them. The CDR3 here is CATSDFTTSGETQYF. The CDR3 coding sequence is TGTGCCACCAGTGATTTTACTACATCGGGAGAGACCCAGTACTTC.

CDR3 sequence: CASSYSASGTQETQYF. The CDR3, as DNA: TGTGCCAGCAGTTACTCGGCTAGCGGGACACAAGAGACCCAGTACTTC. The chain combines TRBV6-5 with TRBJ2-5, with 9 positions matching TRBD2. CDR1 and CDR2 from the germline V gene are MNHEY and SVGAGI. With V trimmed by 0 bases and J by 2 bases, 4 bases remained unmatched. The CDR3 has 16 amino acids.

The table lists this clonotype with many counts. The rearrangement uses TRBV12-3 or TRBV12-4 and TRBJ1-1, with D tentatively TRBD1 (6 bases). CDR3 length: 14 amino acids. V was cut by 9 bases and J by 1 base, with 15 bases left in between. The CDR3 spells CARLGGHENTEAFF. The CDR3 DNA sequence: TGTGCCAGACTAGGGGGACACGAGAACACTGAAGCTTTCTTT.

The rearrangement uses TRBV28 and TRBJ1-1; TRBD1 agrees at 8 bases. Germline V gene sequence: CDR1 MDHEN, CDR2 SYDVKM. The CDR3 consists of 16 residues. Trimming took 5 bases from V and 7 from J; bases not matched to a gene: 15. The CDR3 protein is CASSQGQGGVGSEAFF. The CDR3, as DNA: TGTGCCAGCAGTCAAGGACAGGGAGGGGTGGGTAGTGAAGCTTTCTTT.

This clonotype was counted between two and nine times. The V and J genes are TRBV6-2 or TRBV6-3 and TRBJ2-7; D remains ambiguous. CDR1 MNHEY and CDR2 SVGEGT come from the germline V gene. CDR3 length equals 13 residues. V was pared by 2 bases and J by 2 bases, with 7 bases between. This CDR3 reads CASSYAAAYEQYF. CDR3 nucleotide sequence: TGTGCCAGCAGTTACGCCGCCGCCTACGAGCAGTACTTC.

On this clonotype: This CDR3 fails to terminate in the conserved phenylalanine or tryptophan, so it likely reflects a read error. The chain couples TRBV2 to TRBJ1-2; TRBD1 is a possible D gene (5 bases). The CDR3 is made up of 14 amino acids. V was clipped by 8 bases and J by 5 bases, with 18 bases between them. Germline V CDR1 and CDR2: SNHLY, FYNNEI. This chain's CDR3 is CASLRDEGPYGYTI. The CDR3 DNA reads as TGTGCCAGCTTGAGGGACGAGGGGCCTTATGGCTACACCATC.

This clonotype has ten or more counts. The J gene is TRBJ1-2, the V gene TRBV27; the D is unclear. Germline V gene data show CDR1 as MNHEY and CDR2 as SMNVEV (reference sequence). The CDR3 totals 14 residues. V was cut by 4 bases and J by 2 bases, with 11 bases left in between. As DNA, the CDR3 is TGTGCCAGCAGTTCCCTGAGTACCAACTATGGCTACACCTTC. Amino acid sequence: CASSSLSTNYGYTF.

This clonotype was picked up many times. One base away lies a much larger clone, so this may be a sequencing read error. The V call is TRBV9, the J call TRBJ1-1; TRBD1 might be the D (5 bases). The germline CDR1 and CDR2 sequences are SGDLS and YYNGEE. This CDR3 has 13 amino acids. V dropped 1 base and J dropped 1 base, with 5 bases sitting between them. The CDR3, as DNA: TGTGCCAGCAGCGTACAGGGGAACACTGAAGCTTTCTTT. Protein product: CASSVQGNTEAFF.

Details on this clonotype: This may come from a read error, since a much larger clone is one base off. In DNA, the CDR3 is TGCAGTGCGCTCTTAAAGACCCAGTACTTC. This sequence encodes CSALLKTQYF. The chain links TRBV20-1 to TRBJ2-5; D remains unclear. Per the germline V gene, CDR1 is DFQATT and CDR2 is SNEGSKA (reference sequence). The CDR3 is 10 amino acids. Trimming left V 6 bases short and J 6 bases short, with 8 bases between.